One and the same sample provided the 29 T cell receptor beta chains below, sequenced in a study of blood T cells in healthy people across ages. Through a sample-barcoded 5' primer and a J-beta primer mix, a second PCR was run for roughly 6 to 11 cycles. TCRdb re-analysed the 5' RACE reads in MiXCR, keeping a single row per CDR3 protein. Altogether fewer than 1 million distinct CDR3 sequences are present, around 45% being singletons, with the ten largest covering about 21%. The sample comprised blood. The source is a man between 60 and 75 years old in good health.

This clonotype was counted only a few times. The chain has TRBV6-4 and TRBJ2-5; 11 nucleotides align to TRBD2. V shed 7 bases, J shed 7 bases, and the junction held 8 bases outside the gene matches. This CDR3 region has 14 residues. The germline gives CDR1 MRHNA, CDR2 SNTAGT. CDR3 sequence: CASTMGLADWTQYF. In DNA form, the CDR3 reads TGTGCCAGCACCATGGGACTAGCGGATTGGACCCAGTACTTC.

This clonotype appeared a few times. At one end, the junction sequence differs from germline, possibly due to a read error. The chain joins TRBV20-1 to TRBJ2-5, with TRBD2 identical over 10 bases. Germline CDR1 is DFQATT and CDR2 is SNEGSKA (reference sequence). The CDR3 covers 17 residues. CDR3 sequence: CSALPPRASGSQETLYF. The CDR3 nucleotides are TGCAGTGCCCTACCTCCCCGGGCTAGCGGGAGCCAAGAGACCCTGTACTTC.

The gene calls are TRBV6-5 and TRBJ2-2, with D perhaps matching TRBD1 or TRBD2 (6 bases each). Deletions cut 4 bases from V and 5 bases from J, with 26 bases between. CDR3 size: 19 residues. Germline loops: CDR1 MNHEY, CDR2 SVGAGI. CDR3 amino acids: CASSFSVGGRQDLTGELFF. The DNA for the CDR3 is TGTGCCAGCAGTTTCTCTGTAGGGGGGCGACAGGACCTAACCGGGGAGCTGTTTTTT.

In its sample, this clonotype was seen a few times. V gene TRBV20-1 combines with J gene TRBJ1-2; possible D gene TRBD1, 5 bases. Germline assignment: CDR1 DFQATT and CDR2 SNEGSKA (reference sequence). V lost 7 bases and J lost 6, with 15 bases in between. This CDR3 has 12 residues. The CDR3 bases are TGCAGTGTGGGCCGGGGCTCGGATGGCTACACCTTC. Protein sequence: CSVGRGSDGYTF.

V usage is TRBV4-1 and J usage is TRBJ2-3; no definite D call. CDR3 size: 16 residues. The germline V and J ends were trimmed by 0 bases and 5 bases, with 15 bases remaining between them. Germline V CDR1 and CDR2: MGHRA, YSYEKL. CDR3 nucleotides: TGCGCCAGCAGCCAAGATAGTCCCAGAAACCGAGATACGCAGTATTTT. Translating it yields CASSQDSPRNRDTQYF.

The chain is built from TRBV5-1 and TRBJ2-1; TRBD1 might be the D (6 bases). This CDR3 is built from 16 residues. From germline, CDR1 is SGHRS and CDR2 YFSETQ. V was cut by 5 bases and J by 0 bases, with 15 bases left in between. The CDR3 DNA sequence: TGCGCCAGCAGTTACATAAGGGGGTTCTCCTACAATGAGCAGTTCTTC. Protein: CASSYIRGFSYNEQFF. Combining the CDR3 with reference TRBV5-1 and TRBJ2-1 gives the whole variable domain KAGVTQTPRYLIKTRGQQVTLSCSPISGHRSVSWYQQTPGQGLQFLFEYFSETQRNKGNFPGRFSGRQFSNSRSEMNVSTLELGDSALYLCASSYIRGFSYNEQFFGPGTRLTVL.

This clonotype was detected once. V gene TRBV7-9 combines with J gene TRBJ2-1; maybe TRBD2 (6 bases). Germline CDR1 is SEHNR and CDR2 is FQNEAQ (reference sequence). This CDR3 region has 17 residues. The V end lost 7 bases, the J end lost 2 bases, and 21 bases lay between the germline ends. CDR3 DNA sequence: TGTGCCAGCAACCCAGCTAGCGTTCCCAGTACCTACAATGAGCAGTTCTTC. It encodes CASNPASVPSTYNEQFF.

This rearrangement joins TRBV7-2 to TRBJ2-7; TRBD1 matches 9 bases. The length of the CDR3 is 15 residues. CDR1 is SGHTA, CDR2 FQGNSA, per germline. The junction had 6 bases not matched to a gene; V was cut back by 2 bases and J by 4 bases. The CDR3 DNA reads TGTGCCAGCAGCTTAATGGGGACAGGGTCATACGAGCAGTACTTC. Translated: CASSLMGTGSYEQYF.

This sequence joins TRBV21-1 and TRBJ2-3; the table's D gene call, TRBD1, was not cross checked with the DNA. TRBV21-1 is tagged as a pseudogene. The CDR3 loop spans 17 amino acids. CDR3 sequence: CASSYSRDRVPTDTQYF. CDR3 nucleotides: TGTGCCAGCAGCTATTCCCGGGACAGGGTTCCCACAGATACGCAGTATTTT.

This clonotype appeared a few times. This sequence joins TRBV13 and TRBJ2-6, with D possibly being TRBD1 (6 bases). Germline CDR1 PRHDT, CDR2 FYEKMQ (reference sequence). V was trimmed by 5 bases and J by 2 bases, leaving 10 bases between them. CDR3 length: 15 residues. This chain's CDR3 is CASSVTGPGANVLTF. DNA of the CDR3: TGTGCCAGCAGCGTAACAGGGCCTGGGGCCAACGTCCTGACTTTC.

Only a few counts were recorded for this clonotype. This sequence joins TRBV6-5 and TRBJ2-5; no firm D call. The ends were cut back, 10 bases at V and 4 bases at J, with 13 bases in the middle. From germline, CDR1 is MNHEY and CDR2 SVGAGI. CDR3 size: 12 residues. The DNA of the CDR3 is TGTGCCACCCGTAGTCATGGAGAGACCCAGTACTTC. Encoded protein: CATRSHGETQYF.

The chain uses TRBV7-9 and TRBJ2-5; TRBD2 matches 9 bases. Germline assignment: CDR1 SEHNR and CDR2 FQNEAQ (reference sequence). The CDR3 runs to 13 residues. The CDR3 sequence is CTIQGREGNEQYF. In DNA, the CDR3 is TGTACCATTCAGGGGCGGGAGGGAAATGAGCAGTACTTC.

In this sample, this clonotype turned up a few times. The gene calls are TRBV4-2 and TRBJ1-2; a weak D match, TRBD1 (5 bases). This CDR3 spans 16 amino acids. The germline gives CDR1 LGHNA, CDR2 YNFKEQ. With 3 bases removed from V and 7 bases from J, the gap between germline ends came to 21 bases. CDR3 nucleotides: TGTGCCAGCAGCCACCCCCGGGGAGGCGGGGGAGGTGGCTACACCTTC. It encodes CASSHPRGGGGGGYTF.

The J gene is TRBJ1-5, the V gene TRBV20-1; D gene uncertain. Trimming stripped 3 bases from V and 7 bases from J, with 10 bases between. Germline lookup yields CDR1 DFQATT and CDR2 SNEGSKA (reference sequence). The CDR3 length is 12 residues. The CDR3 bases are TGCAGTGCTAGTAAGGCGGGCCAGCCCCAGCATTTT. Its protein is CSASKAGQPQHF.

The CDR3 loop is CASSKRHLPSYEQYF. The CDR3 region has the DNA TGTGCCAGCAGCAAGAGGCACCTTCCTTCCTACGAGCAGTACTTC. The rearrangement uses TRBV21-1 and TRBJ2-7. TRBV21-1 is a recognized pseudogene. The CDR3 sequence is 15 residues long.

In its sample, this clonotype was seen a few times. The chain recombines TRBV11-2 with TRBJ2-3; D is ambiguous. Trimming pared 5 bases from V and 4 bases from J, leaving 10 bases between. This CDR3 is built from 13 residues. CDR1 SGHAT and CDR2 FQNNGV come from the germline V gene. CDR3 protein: CASSIPVSDTQYF. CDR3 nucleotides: TGTGCCAGCAGCATTCCCGTTTCAGATACGCAGTATTTT.

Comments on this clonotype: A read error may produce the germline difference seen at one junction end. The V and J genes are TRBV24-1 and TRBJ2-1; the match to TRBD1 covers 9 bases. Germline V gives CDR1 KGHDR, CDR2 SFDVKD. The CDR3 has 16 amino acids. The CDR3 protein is CATSESGTGTYNAQFF. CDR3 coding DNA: TGTGCCACCAGTGAGTCCGGGACAGGGACATACAATGCGCAGTTCTTC.

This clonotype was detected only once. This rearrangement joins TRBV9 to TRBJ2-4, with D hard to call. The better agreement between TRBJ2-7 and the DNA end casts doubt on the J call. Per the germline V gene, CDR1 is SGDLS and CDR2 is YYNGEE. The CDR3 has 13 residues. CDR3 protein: CASSVGPESEQYF. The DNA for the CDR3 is TGTGCCAGCAGCGTAGGCCCCGAGTCCGAGCAGTACTTC.

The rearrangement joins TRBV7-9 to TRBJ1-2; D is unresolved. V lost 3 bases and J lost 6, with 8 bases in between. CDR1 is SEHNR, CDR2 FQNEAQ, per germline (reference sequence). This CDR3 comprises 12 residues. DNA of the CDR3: TGTGCCAGCAGCTTCTCTCTCGATGGCTACACCTTC. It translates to CASSFSLDGYTF.

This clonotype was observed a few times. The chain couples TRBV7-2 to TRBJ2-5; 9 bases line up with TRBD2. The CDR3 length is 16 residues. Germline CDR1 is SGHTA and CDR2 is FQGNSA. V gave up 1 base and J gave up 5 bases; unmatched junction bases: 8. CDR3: CASSLDSRGGRETQYF. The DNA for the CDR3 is TGTGCCAGCAGCTTAGATTCGCGGGGGGGCCGCGAGACCCAGTACTTC.

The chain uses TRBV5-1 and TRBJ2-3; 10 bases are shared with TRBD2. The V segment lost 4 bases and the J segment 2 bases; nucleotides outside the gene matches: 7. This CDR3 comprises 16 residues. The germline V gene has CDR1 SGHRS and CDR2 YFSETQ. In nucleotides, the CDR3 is TGCGCCAGCAGCCTAGGACTAGCGGCTGCCACAGATACGCAGTATTTT. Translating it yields CASSLGLAAATDTQYF.

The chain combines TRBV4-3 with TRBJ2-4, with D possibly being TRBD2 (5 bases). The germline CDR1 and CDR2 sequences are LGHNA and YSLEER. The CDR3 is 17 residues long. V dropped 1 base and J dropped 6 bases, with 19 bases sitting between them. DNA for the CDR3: TGCGCCAGCAGCCAAGGTCGAGACCTGGCTGGGAGAAACATTCAGTACTTC. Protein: CASSQGRDLAGRNIQYF.

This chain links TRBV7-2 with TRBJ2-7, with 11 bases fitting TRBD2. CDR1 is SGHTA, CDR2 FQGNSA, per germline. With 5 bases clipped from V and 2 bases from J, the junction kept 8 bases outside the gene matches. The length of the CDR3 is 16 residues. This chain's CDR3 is CASSLSPSGGTYEQYF. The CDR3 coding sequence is TGTGCCAGCAGCCTCTCCCCTAGCGGGGGGACCTACGAGCAGTACTTC.

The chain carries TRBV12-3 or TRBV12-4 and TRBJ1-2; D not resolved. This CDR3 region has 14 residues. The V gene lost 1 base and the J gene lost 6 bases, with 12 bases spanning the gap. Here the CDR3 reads CASSLEGRIDGYTF. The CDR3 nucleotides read TGTGCCAGCAGTTTAGAGGGCAGAATAGATGGCTACACCTTC.

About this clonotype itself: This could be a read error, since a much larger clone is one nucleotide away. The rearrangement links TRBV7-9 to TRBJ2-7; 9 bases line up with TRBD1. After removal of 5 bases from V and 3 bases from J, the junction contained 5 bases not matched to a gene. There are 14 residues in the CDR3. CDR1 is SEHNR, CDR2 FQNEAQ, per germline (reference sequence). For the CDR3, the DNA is TGTGCCAGCAGCCTCCGGGACAGGGACTACGAGCAGTACTTC. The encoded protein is CASSLRDRDYEQYF. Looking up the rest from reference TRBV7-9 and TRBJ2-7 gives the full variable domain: DTGVSQNPRHKITKRGQNVTFRCDPISEHNRLYWYRQTLGQGPEFLTYFQNEAQLEKSRLLSDRFSAERPKGSFSTLEIQRTEQGDSAMYLCASSLRDRDYEQYFGPGTRLTVT.

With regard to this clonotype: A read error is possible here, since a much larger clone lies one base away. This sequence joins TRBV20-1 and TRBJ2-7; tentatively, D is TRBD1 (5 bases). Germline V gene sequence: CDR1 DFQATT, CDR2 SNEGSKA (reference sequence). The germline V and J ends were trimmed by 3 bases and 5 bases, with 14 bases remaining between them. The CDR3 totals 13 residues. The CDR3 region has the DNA TGCAGTGCTAGGGGGCCCGCTGAAAACGAGCAGTACTTC. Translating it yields CSARGPAENEQYF.

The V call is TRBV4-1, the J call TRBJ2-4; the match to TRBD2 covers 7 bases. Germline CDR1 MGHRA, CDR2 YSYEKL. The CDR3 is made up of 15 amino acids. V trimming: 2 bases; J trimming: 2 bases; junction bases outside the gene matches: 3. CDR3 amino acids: CASSQWRGSKNIQYF. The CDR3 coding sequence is TGCGCCAGCAGCCAATGGCGGGGGTCCAAAAACATTCAGTACTTC.

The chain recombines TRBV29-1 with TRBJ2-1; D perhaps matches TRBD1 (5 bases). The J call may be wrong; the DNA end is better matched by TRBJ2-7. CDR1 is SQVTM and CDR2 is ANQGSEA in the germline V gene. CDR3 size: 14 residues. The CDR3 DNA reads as TGCAGCGTTGCGGGCGGACACCGTCGTAATGAGCAGTACTTC. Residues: CSVAGGHRRNEQYF.

The CDR3 region is CASRLLDSSYNEQFF. The CDR3 DNA reads TGCGCCAGCAGATTACTCGACAGCTCCTACAATGAGCAGTTCTTC. V gene TRBV5-1 combines with J gene TRBJ2-1; D possibly corresponds to TRBD1 (5 bases). The ends were cut back, 5 bases at V and 0 bases at J, with 12 bases in the middle. This CDR3 has 15 amino acids. Germline values: CDR1 SGHRS, CDR2 YFSETQ.